This is a list of T cell receptor beta chains from one sample in a study of tumor-infiltrating lymphocytes in glioblastoma multiforme. TCRdb fed the multiplex PCR reads into MiXCR, producing one record per CDR3 protein. The table has around 33,000 distinct CDR3 sequences, 60% to 75% seen once. The sequencing sample was made of brain tumor tissue. These receptor sequences come from a male donor with glioblastoma. CDR3s leave out the opening cysteine and the closing phenylalanine or tryptophan.

TRBV29-1	SDGQGETQY
TRBV11-2	ANRINRLPRGDTQY
TRBV7-9	ASSLGLLAGRDQQF
TRBV11-1	ASSLGRLAGEQF
TRBV6-1	ASSLTPKQPQQ
TRBV11-2	ASSERQGAYGYT
TRBV11-1	ASSLRDRGYMNTEAF
TRBV5-1	ASSSGTSSKQF
TRBV20-1	SARTSGRAMYNEQF
TRBV20-1	SAREAGSYNEQF
TRBV11-2	ASSLHVRVVEQY
TRBV5-1	ASSREDSGDTQY
TRBV11-2	ATGTSGGTNEQF
TRBV12-3/TRBV12-4	ASHPSASGRVDTQY
TRBV12-3/TRBV12-4	ASRTGGPSTGTQY
TRBV5-1	ASSSRQGNTEELF
TRBV6-5	ASSNSLANTEVF
TRBV6-5	ASSYGGGQGQGKDTQY
TRBV20-1	SASIATAYEPY
TRBV6-5	ASSYSMQGGEQY
TRBV20-1	SARDEAGVVCSPLH
TRBV29-1	SVKGSRTDTQY
TRBV12-3/TRBV12-4	SSSWTSGGEQF
TRBV7-9	ASSLGTGGREKLF
TRBV11-2	ASSLSSLERYEQY
TRBV5-1	ASRTGNTEAF
TRBV20-1	SAIRTGAYQETQY
TRBV7-3	ASSPRGAYEQY
TRBV12-3/TRBV12-4	ASSSLAFTDTQY
TRBV29-1	SVSSFTDRVEQY
TRBV6-6	ASSYLGRVDTQY
TRBV19	ASSMVSGGDTQY
TRBV7-9	ASNLRRENEKLF
TRBV5-4	ASGVRSPGSYEQY
TRBV20-1	SARDHETTRRSTYEQY
TRBV12-5	ASGRGEETQY
TRBV5-6	ASSWTTTYEQY
TRBV28	ASSFSGKAKNIQY
TRBV11-2	ASSELTGHSYEQY
TRBV4-1	ASSQAPEGYEQY
TRBV6-1	ASTGGEGTDTQY
TRBV11-2	ASSSLQGNQPQH
TRBV20-1	SALRTGTTISTQY
TRBV20-1	SARVSGNEEF
TRBV20-1	SAKGTGNQPQH
TRBV18	ASSPPQGSFGYT
TRBV20-1	SARVGIHTGELF
TRBV10-2	ASRGTGGRQETQY
TRBV5-5	ASSLEGDSSYEQY
TRBV20-1	SGFHLGTGNGYT
TRBV6-2/TRBV6-3	ASRGTGGSGELF
TRBV20-1	SAREGGTEAF
TRBV4-2	ASSQERTGTGELF
TRBV11-3	ASSVHEDEQY
TRBV29-1	SVEGAGGIYEQY
TRBV12-3/TRBV12-4	SSSSPQQSSYNEQF
TRBV11-2	ASSPSRLGNTEAF